The 11 T cell receptor beta chains reported below all come from one sample, sequenced in a study of blood T cell repertoires in COVID-19 (dated by TCRdb to about 2020). Receptor amplification or capture employed the immunoSEQ multiplex PCR assay. TCRdb retrieved this table from immuneACCESS and kept in-frame rearrangements only. Not all clones are present; in checked studies, unresolved V genes account for under half, and no reason is known for the remainder. The sample includes about 380,000 clones, with roughly 91% observed a single time. Of the sample, more than 0.95% is held by the ten largest clones. The sample consisted of PBMCs or T cells enriched from blood (not recorded which). The receptors originated from a woman between 18 and 29 years old who had recovered from COVID-19.

This clone was observed a few times. The chain recombines TRBV7-9 with TRBJ1-4; TRBD1 matches 9 bases. The V segment lost 5 bases and the J segment 7 bases; nucleotides outside the gene matches: 5. This CDR3 is 14 amino acids long. The germline gives CDR1 SEHNR, CDR2 FQNEAQ (reference sequence). CDR3 sequence (DNA): TGTGCCAGCAGCCGGGACAGGGAGTCTGAAAAACTGTTTTTT. It codes for CASSRDRESEKLFF.

The chain recombines TRBV27 with TRBJ1-1; TRBD1 matches 9 bases. The CDR3 covers 14 residues. Germline CDR1 and CDR2: MNHEY and SMNVEV (reference sequence). With 6 bases clipped from V and 0 bases from J, the junction kept 2 bases outside the gene matches. CDR3 sequence reads: CASRQGAMNTEAFF. DNA of the CDR3: TGTGCCAGCAGACAGGGGGCTATGAACACTGAAGCTTTCTTT.

J is TRBJ1-6 and V is TRBV28; maybe TRBD1 (6 bases). CDR3 length: 16 residues. Germline-derived CDR1 and CDR2 are MDHEN and SYDVKM. Trimming took 2 bases from V and 4 from J, leaving 12 bases between them. CDR3 bases: TGTGCCAGCAGTTTAACGACAGGAAAATATAATTCACCCCTCCACTTT. It encodes CASSLTTGKYNSPLHF.

V gene TRBV5-1 combines with J gene TRBJ1-3, with 10 bases lining up with TRBD1. This CDR3 comprises 16 residues. Losses at the gene ends were 4 bases for V and 3 bases for J; bases not matched to a gene: 7. Germline V gives CDR1 SGHRS, CDR2 YFSETQ. The CDR3 sequence: CASSPRQGAFGNTIYF. For the CDR3, the DNA is TGCGCCAGCAGCCCAAGACAGGGGGCTTTTGGAAACACCATATATTTT.

The chain uses TRBV14 and TRBJ1-2; the D gene is possibly TRBD1 (5 bases). In germline, CDR1 is SGHDN, CDR2 FVKESK. V gave up 2 bases and J gave up 6 bases, with 10 bases separating them. CDR3 length: 13 amino acids. The CDR3 sequence is CASSQQGFDGYTF. The CDR3 DNA reads as TGTGCCAGCAGCCAACAGGGCTTCGATGGCTACACCTTC.

The rearrangement links TRBV12-3 or TRBV12-4 to TRBJ1-2; the D gene is possibly TRBD1 (5 bases). V was pared by 10 bases and J by 2 bases, with 8 bases between. CDR3 size: 11 residues. CDR3 coding DNA: TGTGCCACAGGGTTGAACTATGGCTACACCTTC. This gives the protein CATGLNYGYTF.

CDR3 sequence reads: CSAFPFNREDTQYF. Written as DNA, the CDR3 is TGCAGCGCCTTCCCTTTTAACCGGGAAGATACGCAGTATTTT. The rearrangement uses TRBV29-1 and TRBJ2-3, with D perhaps TRBD2 (5 bases). Germline assignment: CDR1 SQVTM and CDR2 ANQGSEA. The V end lost 7 bases, the J end lost 5 bases, and 19 bases lay between the germline ends. The CDR3 totals 14 residues.

This clone was observed once. V is TRBV5-6 and J is TRBJ1-2, with 11 bases that match TRBD1. Germline values: CDR1 SGHDT, CDR2 YYEEEE. The CDR3 spans 15 residues. Trimming removed 3 bases from V and 3 bases from J; junction bases left unmatched: 4. Here the CDR3 DNA reads TGTGCCAGCAGCTCAGGGACAGGGGGGGACTATGGCTACACCTTC. Translated: CASSSGTGGDYGYTF. The whole variable domain, filled in from reference TRBV5-6 and TRBJ1-2, reads DAGVTQSPTHLIKTRGQQVTLRCSPKSGHDTVSWYQQALGQGPQFIFQYYEEEERQRGNFPDRFSGHQFPNYSSELNVNALLLGDSALYLCASSSGTGGDYGYTFGSGTRLTVV.

The J gene is TRBJ2-2, the V gene TRBV4-3, with D possibly matching TRBD2 (5 bases). The CDR3 contains 12 residues. Trimming cost V 7 bases and J 4 bases, with 7 bases left between them. Germline CDR1 is LGHNA and CDR2 is YSLEER. The CDR3: CASKGSTGELFF. The CDR3 DNA is TGCGCCAGCAAAGGGAGCACCGGGGAGCTGTTTTTT.

This chain uses TRBV3-1 (or the pseudogene TRBV3-2) with TRBJ2-1, with TRBD1 matching 10 bases. The CDR3 runs 14 residues. Germline lookup yields CDR1 LGHDT and CDR2 YNNKEL (reference sequence). J lost 10 bases, V lost 3 bases, and 6 bases had no gene match. This CDR3 is CASSQGTGVGEQFF. In DNA form, the CDR3 reads TGTGCCAGCAGCCAGGGGACAGGGGTGGGCGAGCAGTTCTTC.

This clone was counted a few times. This chain connects TRBV6-5 to TRBJ1-1; 8 bases are shared with TRBD1. The germline V gene encodes CDR1 MNHEY and CDR2 SVGAGI. The CDR3 runs 14 residues. V shed 2 bases and J 5 bases; nucleotides not matched to a gene: 4. Here the CDR3 DNA reads TGTGCCAGCAGTTACAGCCGACAGGGGACTGAAGCTTTCTTT. This encodes CASSYSRQGTEAFF.